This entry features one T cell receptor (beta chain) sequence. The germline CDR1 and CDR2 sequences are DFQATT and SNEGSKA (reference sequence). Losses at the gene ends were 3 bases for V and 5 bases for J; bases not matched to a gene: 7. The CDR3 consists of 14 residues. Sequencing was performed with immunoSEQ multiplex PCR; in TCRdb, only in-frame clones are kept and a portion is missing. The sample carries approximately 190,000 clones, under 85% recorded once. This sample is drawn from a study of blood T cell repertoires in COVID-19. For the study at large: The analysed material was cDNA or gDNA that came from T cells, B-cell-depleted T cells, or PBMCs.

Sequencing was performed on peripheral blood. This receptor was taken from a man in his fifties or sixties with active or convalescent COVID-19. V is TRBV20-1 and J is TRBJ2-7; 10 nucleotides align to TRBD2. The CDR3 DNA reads TGCAGTGCTAGTGGGGGTAGCGGGAGGAACGAGCAGTACTTC. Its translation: CSASGGSGRNEQYF.